This T cell receptor (beta chain) was profiled in a study of blood T cell repertoires in COVID-19. Study as a whole: Samples representing acute and convalescent COVID-19 were sourced from the United States, Italy and Spain. PBMCs, B-cell-depleted T cells, or T cells provided the cDNA or gDNA that made up the material.

Source study methods: Amplifying reference gene primers gave estimates of nucleated cell counts. The protocol was immunoSEQ multiplex PCR, while the TCRdb copy is restricted to in-frame clones and leaves out a portion. V and J calls and clone size are as listed in that table; D and trimming were resolved from the DNA. The repertoire includes around 34,000 clones, 80% of them detected once, and over 13% sits in the top ten. CDR1 is SGHRS, CDR2 YFSETQ, per germline. The CDR3 loop spans 12 amino acids. On this clone: The germline gene is not matched at one end of the junction; a read error may be the cause.

This receptor was obtained from a woman in her seventies with acute or convalescent COVID-19. Sample: peripheral blood. The V and J genes are TRBV5-1 and TRBJ2-2; tentative D call: TRBD1 (6 bases). The CDR3 loop is CASSLEAGEMFF. In DNA, the CDR3 is TGCGCCAGCAGCTTGGAGGCAGGGGAGATGTTTTTT.